Here is one T cell receptor beta chain with its context. The antigen is not known. TCRdb independently ran MiXCR on the 5' RACE reads; one entry per CDR3 protein. The table shows about 270,000 distinct CDR3 sequences, with roughly 18% occurring only once. This sample was included in a study of T-cell memory formation after mild COVID-19. Study as a whole: Each donor largely had its own TCR clusters.

With 3 bases removed from V and 0 bases from J, the gap between germline ends came to 5 bases. The CDR3 loop spans 13 amino acids. Germline V gives CDR1 SGDLS, CDR2 YYNGEE. Study-level findings and limits: Contracting clones, day 15 to 85, had balanced CD4/CD8, and later expanders favored CD4+. There was no confirmation that second-wave clones peaking on day 37 were SARS-CoV-2 specific. Memory cells collected pre-infection included some clones that later responded, suggesting cross-reactive memory joined.

The chain has TRBV9 and TRBJ2-3; D is uncertain. The receptor comes from a young man who had mild COVID-19 (a few samples of this study predate the infection). Cell type and time point are not known. The material sequenced was PBMCs or a T cell subset sorted from them (not recorded which). The CDR3 is CASSGVSTDTQYF. In DNA, the CDR3 is TGTGCCAGCAGCGGGGTTAGCACAGATACGCAGTATTTT.